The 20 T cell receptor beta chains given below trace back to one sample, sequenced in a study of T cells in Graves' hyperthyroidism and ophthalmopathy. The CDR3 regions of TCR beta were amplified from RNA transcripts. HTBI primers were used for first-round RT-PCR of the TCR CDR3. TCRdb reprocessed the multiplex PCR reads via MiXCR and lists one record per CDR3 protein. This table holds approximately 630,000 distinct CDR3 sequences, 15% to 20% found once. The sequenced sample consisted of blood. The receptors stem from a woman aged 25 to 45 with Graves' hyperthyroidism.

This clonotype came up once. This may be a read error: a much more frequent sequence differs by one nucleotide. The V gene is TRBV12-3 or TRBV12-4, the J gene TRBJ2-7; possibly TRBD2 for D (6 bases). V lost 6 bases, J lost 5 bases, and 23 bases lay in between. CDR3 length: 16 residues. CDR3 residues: CASSYLFDSGSHEQYF. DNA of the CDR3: TGTGCCAGCAGCTACCTTTTTGATAGCGGTTCCCACGAGCAGTACTTC.

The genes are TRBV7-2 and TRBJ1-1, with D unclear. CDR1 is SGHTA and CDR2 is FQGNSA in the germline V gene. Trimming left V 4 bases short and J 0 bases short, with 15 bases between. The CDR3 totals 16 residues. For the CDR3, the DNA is TGTACCAGCAGCTCCCTTCGGGAGCTGATGAACACTGAAGCTTTCTTT. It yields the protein CTSSSLRELMNTEAFF.

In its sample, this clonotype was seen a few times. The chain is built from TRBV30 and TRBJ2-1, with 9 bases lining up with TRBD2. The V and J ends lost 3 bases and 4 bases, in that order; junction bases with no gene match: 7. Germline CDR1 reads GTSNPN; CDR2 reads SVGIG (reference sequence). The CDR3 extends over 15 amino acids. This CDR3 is CAWRTGTSSYNEQFF. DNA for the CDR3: TGTGCCTGGAGGACCGGGACTAGCAGTTACAATGAGCAGTTCTTC.

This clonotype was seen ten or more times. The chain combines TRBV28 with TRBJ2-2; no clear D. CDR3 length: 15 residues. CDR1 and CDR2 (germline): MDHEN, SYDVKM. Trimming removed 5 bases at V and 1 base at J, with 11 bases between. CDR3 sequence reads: CASSPPTENTGELFF. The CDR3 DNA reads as TGTGCCAGCAGTCCTCCGACGGAGAACACCGGGGAGCTGTTTTTT.

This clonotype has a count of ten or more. CDR3 residues: CASSEGRGRTDTQYF. CDR3 nucleotides: TGTGCCAGCAGTGAGGGCAGGGGAAGGACAGATACGCAGTATTTT. The chain carries TRBV2 and TRBJ2-3; D possibly corresponds to TRBD1 (6 bases). V shed 3 bases and J shed 3 bases, with 13 bases lying between them. Germline V gene sequence: CDR1 SNHLY, CDR2 FYNNEI. The CDR3 is 15 residues long.

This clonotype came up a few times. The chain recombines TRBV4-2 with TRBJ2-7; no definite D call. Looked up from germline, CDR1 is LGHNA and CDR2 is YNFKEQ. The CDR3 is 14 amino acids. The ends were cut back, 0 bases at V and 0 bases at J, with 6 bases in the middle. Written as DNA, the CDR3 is TGTGCCAGCAGCCAAGACCTGGGCTCCTACGAGCAGTACTTC. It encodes CASSQDLGSYEQYF.

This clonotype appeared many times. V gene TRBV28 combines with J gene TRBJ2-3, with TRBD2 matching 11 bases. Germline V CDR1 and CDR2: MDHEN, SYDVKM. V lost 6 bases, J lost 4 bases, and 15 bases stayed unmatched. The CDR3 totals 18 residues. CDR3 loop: CASSPTSGRPTRADTQYF. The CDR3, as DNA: TGTGCCAGCAGCCCCACTAGCGGGAGACCGACACGCGCAGATACGCAGTATTTT.

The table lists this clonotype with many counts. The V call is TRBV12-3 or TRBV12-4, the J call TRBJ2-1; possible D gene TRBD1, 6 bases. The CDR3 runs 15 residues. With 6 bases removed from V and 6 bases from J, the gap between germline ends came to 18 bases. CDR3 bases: TGTGCCAGCAGGAACACCGGGACACCCTCCAATGAGCAGTTCTTC. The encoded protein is CASRNTGTPSNEQFF.

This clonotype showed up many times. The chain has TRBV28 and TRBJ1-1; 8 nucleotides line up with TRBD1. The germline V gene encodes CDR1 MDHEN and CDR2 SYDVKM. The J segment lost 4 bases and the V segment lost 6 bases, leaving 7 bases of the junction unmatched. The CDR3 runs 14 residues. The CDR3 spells CASRGQAPSTEAFF. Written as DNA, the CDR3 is TGTGCCAGCAGGGGACAGGCACCATCCACTGAAGCTTTCTTT.

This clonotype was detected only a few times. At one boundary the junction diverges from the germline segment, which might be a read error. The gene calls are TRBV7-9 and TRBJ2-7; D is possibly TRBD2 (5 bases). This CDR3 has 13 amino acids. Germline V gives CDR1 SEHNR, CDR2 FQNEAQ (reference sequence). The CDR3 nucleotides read TGTGCCAGCAGCTTACGCGGGCTCTACGGGCAGTACTTC. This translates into CASSLRGLYGQYF.

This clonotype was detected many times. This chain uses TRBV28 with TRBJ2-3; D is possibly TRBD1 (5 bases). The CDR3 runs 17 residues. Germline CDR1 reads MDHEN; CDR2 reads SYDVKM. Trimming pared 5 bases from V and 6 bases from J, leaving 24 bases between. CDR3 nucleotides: TGTGCCAGCAGTGTAACTTCAGGGTTTTTCATTGTGGATACGCAGTATTTT. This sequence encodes CASSVTSGFFIVDTQYF.

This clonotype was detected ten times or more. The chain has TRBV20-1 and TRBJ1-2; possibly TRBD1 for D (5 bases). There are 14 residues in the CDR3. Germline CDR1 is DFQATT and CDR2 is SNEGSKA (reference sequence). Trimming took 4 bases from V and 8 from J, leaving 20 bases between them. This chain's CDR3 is CSATYHRDLQGYTF. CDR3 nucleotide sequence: TGCAGTGCTACTTACCACCGGGACCTACAGGGCTACACCTTC.

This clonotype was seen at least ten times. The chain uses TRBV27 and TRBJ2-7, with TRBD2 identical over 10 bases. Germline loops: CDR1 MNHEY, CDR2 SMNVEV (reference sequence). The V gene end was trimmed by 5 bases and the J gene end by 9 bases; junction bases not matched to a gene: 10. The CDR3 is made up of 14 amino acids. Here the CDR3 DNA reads TGTGCCAGCAGTCCTGATAAAGCGGGAGGGGCGCAGTACTTC. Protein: CASSPDKAGGAQYF.

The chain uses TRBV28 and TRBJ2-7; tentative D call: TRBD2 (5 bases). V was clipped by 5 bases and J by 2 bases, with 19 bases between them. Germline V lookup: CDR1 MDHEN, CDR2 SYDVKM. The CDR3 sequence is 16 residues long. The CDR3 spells CASSPPPWTGTYEQYF. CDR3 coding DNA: TGTGCCAGCAGTCCCCCTCCTTGGACTGGCACCTACGAGCAGTACTTC.

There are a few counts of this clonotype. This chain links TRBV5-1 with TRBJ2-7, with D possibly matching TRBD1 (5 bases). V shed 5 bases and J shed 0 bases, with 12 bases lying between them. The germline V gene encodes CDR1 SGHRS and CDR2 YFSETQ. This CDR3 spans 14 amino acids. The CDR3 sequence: CASRTDRNSYEQYF. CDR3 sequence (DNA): TGCGCCAGCAGAACCGACAGAAACTCCTACGAGCAGTACTTC.

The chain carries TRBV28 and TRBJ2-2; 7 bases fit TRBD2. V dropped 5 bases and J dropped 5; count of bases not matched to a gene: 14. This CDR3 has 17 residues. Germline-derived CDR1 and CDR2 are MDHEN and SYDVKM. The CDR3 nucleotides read TGTGCCAGCAGTCCAACACAGCGGGAATATTTAACCGGGGAGCTGTTTTTT. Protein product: CASSPTQREYLTGELFF.

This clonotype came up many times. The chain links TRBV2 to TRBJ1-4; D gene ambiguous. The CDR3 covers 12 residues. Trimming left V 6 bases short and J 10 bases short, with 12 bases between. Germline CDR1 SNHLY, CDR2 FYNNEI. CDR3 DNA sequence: TGTGCCAGCAGCCCGACGGATGTAAAACTGTTTTTT. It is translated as CASSPTDVKLFF.

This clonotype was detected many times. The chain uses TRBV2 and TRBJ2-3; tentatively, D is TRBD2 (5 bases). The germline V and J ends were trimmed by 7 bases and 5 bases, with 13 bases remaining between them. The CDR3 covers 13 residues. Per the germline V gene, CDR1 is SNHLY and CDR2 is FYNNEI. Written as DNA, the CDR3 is TGTGCCAGCAACGGTTTCAGCGGAGATACGCAGTATTTT. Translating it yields CASNGFSGDTQYF.

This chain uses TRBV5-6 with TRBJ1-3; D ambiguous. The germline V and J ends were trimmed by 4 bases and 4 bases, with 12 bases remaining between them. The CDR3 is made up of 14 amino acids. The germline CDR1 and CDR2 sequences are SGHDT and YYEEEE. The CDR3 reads CASSGRPVGNTIYF. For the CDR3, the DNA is TGTGCCAGCAGCGGCAGACCGGTCGGAAACACCATATATTTT.

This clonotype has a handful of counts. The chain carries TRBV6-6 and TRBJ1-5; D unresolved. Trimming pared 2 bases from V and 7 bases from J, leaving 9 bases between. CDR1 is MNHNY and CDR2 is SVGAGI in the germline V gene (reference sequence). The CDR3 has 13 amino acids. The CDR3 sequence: CASSYGRSQPQHF. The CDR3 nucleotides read TGTGCCAGCAGTTACGGGAGGTCCCAGCCCCAGCATTTT.